The source of this T cell receptor (beta chain) is a study of blood T cell repertoires in COVID-19. Study overall: Donors in the United States, Italy and Spain gave samples during acute or convalescent COVID-19. Sample material is recorded as cDNA or gDNA derived from T cells, B-cell-depleted T cells, or PBMCs.

TCRdb keeps only in-frame clones here, not all; method: immunoSEQ multiplex PCR. In the table there are 300,000 or so clones, 65% to 90% of which are singletons. Participants spanned ages about 18 to 100 years and resided in about two dozen US areas. In assigning cohorts, the study relied on participant-reported clinical history. The CDR3 sequence is 17 residues long. Germline V gene sequence: CDR1 LNHDA, CDR2 SQIVND (reference sequence). Trimming removed 6 bases at V and 2 bases at J, with 22 bases between. The source material was PBMCs or T cells enriched from blood (not recorded which). This receptor was obtained from a woman aged 40 to 50 with acute COVID-19. This chain links TRBV19 with TRBJ1-1; possibly TRBD1 for D (5 bases). Here the CDR3 reads CASSPISGGEGNTEAFF. The CDR3 nucleotides are TGTGCCAGTAGCCCAATTTCAGGAGGGGAGGGAAACACTGAAGCTTTCTTT.